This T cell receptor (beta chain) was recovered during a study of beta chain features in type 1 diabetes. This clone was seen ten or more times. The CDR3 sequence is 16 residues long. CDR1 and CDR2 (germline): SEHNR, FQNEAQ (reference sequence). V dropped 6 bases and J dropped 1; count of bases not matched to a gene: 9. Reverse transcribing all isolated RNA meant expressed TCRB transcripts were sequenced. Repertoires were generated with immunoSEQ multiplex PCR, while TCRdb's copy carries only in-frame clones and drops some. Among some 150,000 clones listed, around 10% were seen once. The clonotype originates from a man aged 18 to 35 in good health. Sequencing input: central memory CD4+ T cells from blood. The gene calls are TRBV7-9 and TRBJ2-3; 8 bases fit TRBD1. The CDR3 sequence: CASSPPRGRGTDTQYF. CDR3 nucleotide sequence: TGTGCCAGCAGTCCCCCCAGGGGGCGCGGCACAGATACGCAGTATTTT.